The T cell receptor beta chain described here comes from a study of shared clonotypes between healthy human individuals. Study-wide background: Every donor yielded three CD4 naive, three CD4 memory, two CD8 naive and one CD8 memory plate. Findings and limits, study-wide: Several donors held approximately 4.6% of naive CD4 clonotypes in common.

Germline V lookup: CDR1 WSHSY, CDR2 SAAADI. The CDR3 length is 14 residues. The V end was cut by 4 bases, the J end by 6 bases, with 12 bases between. In the sorted-subset replicate PCRs, approximately 200 ng DNA, 29,000 or so T cell genomes, was used. Produced via immunoSEQ multiplex PCR; TCRdb's table is partial and in-frame only. The table includes around 2.1 million clones, approximately 95% detected once. Remarks on this clone: Antigen: not known.

The chain carries TRBV10-2 and TRBJ2-2, with no clear D. Input material: naive CD4+ T cells sorted from blood. Noted subset: CD45RA+ positively selected. This TCR was sampled from a man aged 18 to 30 in good health. The CDR3 reads CASSVAVPPGELFF. DNA of the CDR3: TGCGCCAGCAGTGTCGCGGTCCCCCCCGGGGAGCTGTTTTTT.